The clone carrying this T cell receptor (beta chain) occurred a few times. These data come from a study of identical twins. Using its own MiXCR run on the 5' RACE reads, TCRdb lists one record per CDR3 protein. The sample has roughly 350,000 distinct CDR3 sequences; around 12% are singletons. Germline CDR1 LGHNT, CDR2 FRNRAP. Trimming took off 6 bases at V and 5 bases at J, with 17 bases between the two ends. This CDR3 has 15 amino acids. The sample was also reused in another study, on yellow fever vaccine responses in identical twins.

The sample taken for sequencing was CD8+ T cells sorted from blood. The TCR comes from a woman younger than 30 in good health. This chain uses TRBV12-5 with TRBJ1-5; no definite D call. CDR3 in DNA: TGTGCTAGTGGCCTCATACCCCGGGCCGATCAGCCCCAGCATTTT. Translating it yields CASGLIPRADQPQHF.